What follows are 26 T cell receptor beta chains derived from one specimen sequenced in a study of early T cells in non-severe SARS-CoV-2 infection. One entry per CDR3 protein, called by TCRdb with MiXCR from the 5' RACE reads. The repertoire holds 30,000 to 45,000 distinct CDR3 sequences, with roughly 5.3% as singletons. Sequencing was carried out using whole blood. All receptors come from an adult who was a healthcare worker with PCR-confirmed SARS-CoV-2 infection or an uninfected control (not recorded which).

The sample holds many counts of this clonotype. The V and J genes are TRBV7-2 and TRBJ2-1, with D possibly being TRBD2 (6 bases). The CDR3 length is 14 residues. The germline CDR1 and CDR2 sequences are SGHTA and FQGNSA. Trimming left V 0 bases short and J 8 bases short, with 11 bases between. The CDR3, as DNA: TGTGCCAGCAGCTTAGCCCGACTAGAACATGAGCAGTTCTTC. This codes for CASSLARLEHEQFF.

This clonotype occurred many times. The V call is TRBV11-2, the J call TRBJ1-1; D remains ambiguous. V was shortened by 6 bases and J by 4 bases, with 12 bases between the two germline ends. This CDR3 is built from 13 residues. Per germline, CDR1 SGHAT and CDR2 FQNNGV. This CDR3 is CASRNSGSTEAFF. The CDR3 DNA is TGTGCCAGCAGAAACTCCGGGAGCACTGAAGCTTTCTTT.

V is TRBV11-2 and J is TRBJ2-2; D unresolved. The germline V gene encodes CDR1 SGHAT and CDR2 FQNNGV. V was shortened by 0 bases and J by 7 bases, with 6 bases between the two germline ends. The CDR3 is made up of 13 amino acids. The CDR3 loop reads CASSLEGHGELFF. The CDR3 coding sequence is TGTGCCAGCAGCTTAGAGGGTCACGGGGAGCTGTTTTTT.

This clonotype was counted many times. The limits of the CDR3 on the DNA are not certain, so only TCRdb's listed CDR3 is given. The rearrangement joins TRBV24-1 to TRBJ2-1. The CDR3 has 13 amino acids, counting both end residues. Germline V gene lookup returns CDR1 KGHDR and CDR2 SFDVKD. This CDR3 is CATSDYFGNEQFF.

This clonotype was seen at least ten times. CDR3 DNA: TGTGCCAGCAGCATCTTGGGGGGAGGAACCGGGGAGCTGTTTTTT. This gives the protein CASSILGGGTGELFF. The chain is built from TRBV7-6 and TRBJ2-2; the D gene is possibly TRBD2 (6 bases). The germline V gene encodes CDR1 SGHVS and CDR2 FNYEAQ. The V and J ends lost 5 bases and 5 bases respectively, with 15 bases between them. This CDR3 contains 15 residues.

DNA for the CDR3: TGTGCCTGGACTAGCGGGGGGTTCTACAATGAGCAGTTCTTC. This sequence encodes CAWTSGGFYNEQFF. The chain joins TRBV30 to TRBJ2-1; the match to TRBD2 covers 11 bases. The CDR3 length is 14 residues. The germline V gene encodes CDR1 GTSNPN and CDR2 SVGIG (reference sequence). J lost 3 bases, V lost 4 bases, and 2 bases had no gene match.

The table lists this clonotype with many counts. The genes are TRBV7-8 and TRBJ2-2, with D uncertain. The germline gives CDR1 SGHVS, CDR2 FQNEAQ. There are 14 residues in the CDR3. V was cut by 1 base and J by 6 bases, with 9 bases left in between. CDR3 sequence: CASSLVGGSGELFF. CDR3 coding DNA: TGTGCCAGCAGCTTAGTAGGTGGATCCGGGGAGCTGTTTTTT.

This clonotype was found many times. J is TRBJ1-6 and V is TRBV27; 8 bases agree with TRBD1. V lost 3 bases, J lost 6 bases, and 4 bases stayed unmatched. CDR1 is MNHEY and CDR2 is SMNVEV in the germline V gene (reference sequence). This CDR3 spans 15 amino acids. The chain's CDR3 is CASSLTGASNSPLHF. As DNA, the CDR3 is TGTGCCAGCAGTTTGACAGGGGCAAGTAATTCACCCCTCCACTTT.

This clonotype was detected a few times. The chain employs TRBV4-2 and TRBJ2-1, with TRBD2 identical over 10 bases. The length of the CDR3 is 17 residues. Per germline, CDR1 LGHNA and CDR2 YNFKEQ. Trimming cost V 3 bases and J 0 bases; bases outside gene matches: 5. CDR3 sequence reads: CASSHLSGGASYNEQFF. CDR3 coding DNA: TGTGCCAGCAGCCATTTGAGCGGGGGGGCCTCCTACAATGAGCAGTTCTTC.

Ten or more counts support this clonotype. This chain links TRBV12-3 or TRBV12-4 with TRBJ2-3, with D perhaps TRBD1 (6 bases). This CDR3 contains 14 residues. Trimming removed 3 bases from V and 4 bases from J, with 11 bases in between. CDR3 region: CASSFGGLADTQYF. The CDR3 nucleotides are TGTGCCAGCAGTTTTGGGGGCCTCGCAGATACGCAGTATTTT.

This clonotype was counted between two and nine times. In DNA form, the CDR3 reads TGTGCCAGCTCACCGGGAGGGGACCAGCCCCAGCATTTT. Translating it yields CASSPGGDQPQHF. The gene calls are TRBV18 and TRBJ1-5; the D gene is possibly TRBD1 (5 bases). From germline, CDR1 is KGHSH and CDR2 LQKENI. Trimming left V 3 bases short and J 7 bases short, with 10 bases between. This CDR3 comprises 13 residues.

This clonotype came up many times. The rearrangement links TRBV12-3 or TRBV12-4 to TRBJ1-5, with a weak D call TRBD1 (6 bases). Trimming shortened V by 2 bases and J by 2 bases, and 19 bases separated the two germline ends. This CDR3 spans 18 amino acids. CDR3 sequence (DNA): TGTGCCAGCAGTTTATGGAAGAGGGGGATTACGGGCAATCAGCCCCAGCATTTT. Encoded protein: CASSLWKRGITGNQPQHF.

The CDR3 nucleotides read TGTGCCAGCAGCTTATCCCCTAGCGCACTCGCCGGGGAGCTGTTTTTT. It is translated as CASSLSPSALAGELFF. The rearrangement uses TRBV11-2 and TRBJ2-2, with D possibly TRBD2 on 6 matching bases. Looked up from germline, CDR1 is SGHAT and CDR2 is FQNNGV. Trimming left V 2 bases short and J 6 bases short, with 16 bases between. This CDR3 spans 16 amino acids.

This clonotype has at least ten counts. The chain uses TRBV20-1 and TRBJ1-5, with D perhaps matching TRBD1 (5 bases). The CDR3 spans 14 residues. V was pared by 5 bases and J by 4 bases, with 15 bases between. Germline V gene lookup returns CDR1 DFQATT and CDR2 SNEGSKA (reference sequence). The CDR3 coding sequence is TGCAGTGCTGTCCCGTTGGGGGAAAATCAGCCCCAGCATTTT. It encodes CSAVPLGENQPQHF.

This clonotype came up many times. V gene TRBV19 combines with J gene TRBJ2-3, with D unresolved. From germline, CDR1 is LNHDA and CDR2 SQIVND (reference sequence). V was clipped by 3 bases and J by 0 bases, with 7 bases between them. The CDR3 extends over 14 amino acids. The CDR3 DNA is TGTGCCAGTAGTATCAGGTGGAGCACAGATACGCAGTATTTT. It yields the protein CASSIRWSTDTQYF.

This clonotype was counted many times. CDR3 sequence: CSARDRGYGYTF. Here the CDR3 DNA reads TGCAGTGCTAGGGACAGGGGCTATGGCTACACCTTC. The genes are TRBV20-1 and TRBJ1-2; 9 bases are shared with TRBD1. V lost 3 bases, J lost 4 bases, and 0 bases stayed unmatched. This CDR3 comprises 12 residues. CDR1 is DFQATT, CDR2 SNEGSKA, per germline (reference sequence).

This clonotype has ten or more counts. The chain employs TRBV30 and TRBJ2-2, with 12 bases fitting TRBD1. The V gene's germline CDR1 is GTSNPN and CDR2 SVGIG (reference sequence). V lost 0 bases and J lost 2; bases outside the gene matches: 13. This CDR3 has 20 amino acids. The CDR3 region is CAWSVNRDRGRLVNTGELFF. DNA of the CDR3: TGTGCCTGGAGTGTAAATAGGGACAGGGGGCGTTTAGTAAACACCGGGGAGCTGTTTTTT.

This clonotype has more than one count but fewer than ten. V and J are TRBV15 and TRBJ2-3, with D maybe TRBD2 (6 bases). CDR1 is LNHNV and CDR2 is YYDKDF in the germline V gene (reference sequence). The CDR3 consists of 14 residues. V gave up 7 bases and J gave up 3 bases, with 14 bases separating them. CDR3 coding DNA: TGTGCCACCACCCGGAGGGTCGGGACAGATACGCAGTATTTT. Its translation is CATTRRVGTDTQYF.

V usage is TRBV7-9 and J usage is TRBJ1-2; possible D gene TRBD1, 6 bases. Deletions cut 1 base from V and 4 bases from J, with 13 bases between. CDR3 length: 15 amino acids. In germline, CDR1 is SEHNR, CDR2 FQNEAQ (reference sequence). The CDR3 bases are TGTGCCAGCAGCTTAGGGCCAGGGGATGCCTATGGCTACACCTTC. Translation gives CASSLGPGDAYGYTF.

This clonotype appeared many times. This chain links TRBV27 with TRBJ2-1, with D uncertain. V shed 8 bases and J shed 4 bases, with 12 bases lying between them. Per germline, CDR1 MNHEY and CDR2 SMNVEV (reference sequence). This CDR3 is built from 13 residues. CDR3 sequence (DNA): TGTGCCAGCGCCCCTTGGCAGTACAATGAGCAGTTCTTC. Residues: CASAPWQYNEQFF.

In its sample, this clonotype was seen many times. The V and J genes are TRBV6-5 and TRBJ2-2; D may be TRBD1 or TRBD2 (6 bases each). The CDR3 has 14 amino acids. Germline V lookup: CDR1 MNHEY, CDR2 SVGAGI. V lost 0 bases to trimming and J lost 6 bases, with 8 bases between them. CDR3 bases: TGTGCCAGCAGTTACTCGAGGGGGGCCGGGGAGCTGTTTTTT. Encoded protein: CASSYSRGAGELFF.

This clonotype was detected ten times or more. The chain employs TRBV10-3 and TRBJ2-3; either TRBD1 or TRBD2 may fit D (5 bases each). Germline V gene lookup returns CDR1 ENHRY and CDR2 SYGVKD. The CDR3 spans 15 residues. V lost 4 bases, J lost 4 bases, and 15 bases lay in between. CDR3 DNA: TGTGCCATCAGTGGGGGCCGGGATCGGGCAGATACGCAGTATTTT. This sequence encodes CAISGGRDRADTQYF.

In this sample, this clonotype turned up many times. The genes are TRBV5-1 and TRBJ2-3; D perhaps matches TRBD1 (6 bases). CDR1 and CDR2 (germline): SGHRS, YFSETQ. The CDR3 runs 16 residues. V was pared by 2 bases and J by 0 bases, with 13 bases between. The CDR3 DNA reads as TGCGCCAGCAGCTTAGGACAGAACCCTAGCACAGATACGCAGTATTTT. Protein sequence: CASSLGQNPSTDTQYF.

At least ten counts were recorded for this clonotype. The chain's CDR3 is CASRDGYYEQYF. The CDR3 coding sequence is TGTGCCAGCAGGGACGGATATTACGAGCAGTACTTC. The rearrangement links TRBV28 to TRBJ2-7; no clear D. V lost 6 bases and J lost 4, with 10 bases in between. The CDR3 has 12 residues. Germline loops: CDR1 MDHEN, CDR2 SYDVKM.

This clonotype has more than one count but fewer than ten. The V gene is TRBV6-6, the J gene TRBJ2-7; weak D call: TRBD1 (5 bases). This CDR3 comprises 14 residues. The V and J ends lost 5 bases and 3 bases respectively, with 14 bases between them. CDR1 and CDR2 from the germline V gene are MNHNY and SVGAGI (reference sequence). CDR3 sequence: CASSPGQNYYEQYF. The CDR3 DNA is TGTGCCAGCAGTCCCGGACAAAATTACTACGAGCAGTACTTC.

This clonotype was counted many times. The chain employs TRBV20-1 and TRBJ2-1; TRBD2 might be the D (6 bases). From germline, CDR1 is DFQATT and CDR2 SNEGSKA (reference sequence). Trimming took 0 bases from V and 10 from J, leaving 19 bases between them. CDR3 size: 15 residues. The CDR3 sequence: CSARDFGTSPVEQFF. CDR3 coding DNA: TGCAGTGCTAGAGATTTCGGGACTTCCCCCGTCGAGCAGTTCTTC.